This TCR beta chain was sequenced in a study of shared clonotypes between healthy human individuals. CD4+ cell separation produced CD45RA+ naive and CD45RA-negative memory subsets. CDR1 is MDHEN and CDR2 is SYDVKM in the germline V gene. The junction had 4 bases not matched to a gene; V was cut back by 2 bases and J by 4 bases. This CDR3 contains 14 residues. This clone has a single count. Different DNA sequences within this sample yield the same CDR3. Produced via immunoSEQ multiplex PCR; TCRdb's table is partial and in-frame only. The sample lists about 2 million clones, 90% to 95% seen once, with 0.13% in the top ten.

The clonotype was recovered from a man in his late teens or twenties in good health. Sequenced input: naive CD4+ T cells sorted from blood. Stated subset: CD45RA+ positively selected. The chain combines TRBV28 with TRBJ1-2; TRBD1 aligns across 7 bases. CDR3 region: CASSLGGQPYGYTF. DNA of the CDR3: TGTGCCAGCAGTTTAGGGGGACAGCCCTATGGCTACACCTTC.